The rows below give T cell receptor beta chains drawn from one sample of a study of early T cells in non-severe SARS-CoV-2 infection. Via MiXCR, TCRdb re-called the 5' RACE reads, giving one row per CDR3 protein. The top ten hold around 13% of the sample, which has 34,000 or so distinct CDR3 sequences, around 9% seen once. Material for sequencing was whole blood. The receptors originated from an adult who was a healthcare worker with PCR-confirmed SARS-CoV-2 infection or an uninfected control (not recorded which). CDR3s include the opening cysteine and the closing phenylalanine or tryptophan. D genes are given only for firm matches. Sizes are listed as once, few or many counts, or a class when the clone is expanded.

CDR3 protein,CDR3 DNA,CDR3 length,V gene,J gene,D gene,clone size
CASSEGQSSYNEQFF,TGCGCCAGCAGCGAGGGACAGAGCTCCTACAATGAGCAGTTCTTC,15,TRBV5-1,TRBJ2-1,TRBD1,many
CASSLGTGTHEQYF,TGTGCCAGCAGTTTAGGGACAGGGACCCACGAGCAGTACTTC,14,TRBV28,TRBJ2-7,TRBD1,many
CAIRGAFNTGELFF,TGTGCCATCAGAGGAGCATTTAACACCGGGGAGCTGTTTTTT,14,TRBV10-3,TRBJ2-2,NA,many
CSASRLQDDTQYF,TGCAGTGCTAGTCGCCTCCAAGACGATACGCAGTATTTT,13,TRBV20-1,TRBJ2-3,NA,many
CASSQDPSHTEAFF,TGTGCCAGCAGCCAAGACCCCTCCCACACTGAAGCTTTCTTT,14,TRBV3-1,TRBJ1-1,NA,few
CASSLIGGARETQYF,TGTGCCAGCAGCTTAATAGGGGGGGCGCGAGAGACCCAGTACTTC,15,TRBV7-7,TRBJ2-5,NA,few
CGGGGRNEKLFF,TGCGGAGGAGGGGGGCGAAATGAAAAACTGTTTTTT,12,TRBV29-1,TRBJ1-4,NA,many
CASRTGVYGYTF,TGTGCCAGCAGAACAGGGGTCTATGGCTACACCTTC,12,TRBV9,TRBJ1-2,TRBD1,few
CASSLGGLAGTYNEQFF,TGTGCCAGCAGCTTAGGCGGGCTAGCGGGGACCTACAATGAGCAGTTCTTC,17,TRBV13,TRBJ2-1,TRBD2,few
CASSLGQGLSQPQHF,TGTGCCAGCAGCCTGGGACAGGGGCTGAGCCAGCCCCAGCATTTT,15,TRBV12-3/TRBV12-4,TRBJ1-5,TRBD1,many
CSVDDGKANYGYTF,TGCAGCGTTGACGACGGGAAAGCTAACTATGGCTACACCTTC,14,TRBV29-1,TRBJ1-2,NA,many
CASSQALLAGASTDTQYF,TGCGCCAGCAGCCAAGCCTTACTAGCGGGGGCTAGCACAGATACGCAGTATTTT,18,TRBV4-3,TRBJ2-3,TRBD2,many